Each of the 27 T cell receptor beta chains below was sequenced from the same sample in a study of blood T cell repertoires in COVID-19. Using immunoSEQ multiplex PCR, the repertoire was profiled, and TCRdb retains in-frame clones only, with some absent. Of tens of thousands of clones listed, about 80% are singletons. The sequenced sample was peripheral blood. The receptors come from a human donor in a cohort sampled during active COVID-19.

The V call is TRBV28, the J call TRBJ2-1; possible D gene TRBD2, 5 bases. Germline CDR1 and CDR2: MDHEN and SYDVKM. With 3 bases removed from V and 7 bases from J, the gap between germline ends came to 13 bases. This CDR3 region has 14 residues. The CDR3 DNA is TGTGCCAGCAGTTTCTCGGGGAATCAAAATGAGCAGTTCTTC. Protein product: CASSFSGNQNEQFF.

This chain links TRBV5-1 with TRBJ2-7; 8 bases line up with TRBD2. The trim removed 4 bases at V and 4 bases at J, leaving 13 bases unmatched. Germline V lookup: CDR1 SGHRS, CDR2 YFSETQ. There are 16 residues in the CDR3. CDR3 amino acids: CASSPLAGGGLYEQYF. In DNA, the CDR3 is TGCGCCAGCAGCCCCCTGGCGGGAGGAGGGTTGTACGAGCAGTACTTC.

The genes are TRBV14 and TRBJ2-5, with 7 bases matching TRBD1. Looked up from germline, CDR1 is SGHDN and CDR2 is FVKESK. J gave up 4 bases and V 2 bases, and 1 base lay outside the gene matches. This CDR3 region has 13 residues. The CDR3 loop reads CASSQYRGETQYF. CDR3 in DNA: TGTGCCAGCAGCCAATACAGGGGAGAGACCCAGTACTTC.

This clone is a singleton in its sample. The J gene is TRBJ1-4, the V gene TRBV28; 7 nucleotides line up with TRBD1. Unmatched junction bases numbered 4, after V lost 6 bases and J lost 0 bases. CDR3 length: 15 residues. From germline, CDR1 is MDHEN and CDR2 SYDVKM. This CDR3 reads CASSGGQATNEKLFF. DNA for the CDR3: TGTGCCAGCAGCGGCGGACAGGCAACTAATGAAAAACTGTTTTTT.

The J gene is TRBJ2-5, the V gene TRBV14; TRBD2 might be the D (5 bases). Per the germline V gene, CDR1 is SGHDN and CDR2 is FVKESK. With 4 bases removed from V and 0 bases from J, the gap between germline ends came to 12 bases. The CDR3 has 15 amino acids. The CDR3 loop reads CASSPGNLYQETQYF. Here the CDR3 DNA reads TGTGCCAGCAGCCCCGGGAACCTGTACCAAGAGACCCAGTACTTC.

The CDR3 region has the DNA TGTGCCAGCATCAAATTTCCGGAGGGCGGCAATCAGCCCCAGCATTTT. Protein: CASIKFPEGGNQPQHF. The chain joins TRBV28 to TRBJ1-5; D is unclear. The CDR3 is 16 amino acids. The V gene lost 7 bases and the J gene lost 2 bases, with 18 bases spanning the gap. The germline V gene encodes CDR1 MDHEN and CDR2 SYDVKM.

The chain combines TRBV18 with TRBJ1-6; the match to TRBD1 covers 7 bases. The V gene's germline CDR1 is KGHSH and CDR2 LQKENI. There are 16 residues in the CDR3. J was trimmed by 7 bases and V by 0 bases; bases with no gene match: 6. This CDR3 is CASSPPGTVGNSPLHF. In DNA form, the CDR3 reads TGTGCCAGCTCACCACCCGGGACAGTTGGCAATTCACCCCTCCACTTT.

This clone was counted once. The CDR3 coding sequence is TGTGCCAGCAGCGGGGACTCCACTAACCCCGAGCAGTACTTC. It specifies CASSGDSTNPEQYF. The rearrangement joins TRBV7-2 to TRBJ2-7; a possible D gene is TRBD2 (6 bases). The germline CDR1 and CDR2 sequences are SGHTA and FQGNSA. The CDR3 contains 14 residues. The V and J ends lost 5 bases and 6 bases respectively, with 17 bases between them.

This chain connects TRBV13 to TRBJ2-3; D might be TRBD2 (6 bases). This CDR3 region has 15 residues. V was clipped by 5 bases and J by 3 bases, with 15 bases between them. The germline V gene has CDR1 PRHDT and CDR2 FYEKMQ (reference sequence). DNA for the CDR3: TGTGCCAGCAGCATCAGACGGGGGAAAACAGATACGCAGTATTTT. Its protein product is CASSIRRGKTDTQYF.

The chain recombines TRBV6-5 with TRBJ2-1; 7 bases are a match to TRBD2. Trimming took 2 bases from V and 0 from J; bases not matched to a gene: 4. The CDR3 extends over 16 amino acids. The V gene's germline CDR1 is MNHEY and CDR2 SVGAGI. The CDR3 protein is CASSYLLASSYNEQFF. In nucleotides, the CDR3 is TGTGCCAGCAGTTACCTACTAGCGAGCTCCTACAATGAGCAGTTCTTC.

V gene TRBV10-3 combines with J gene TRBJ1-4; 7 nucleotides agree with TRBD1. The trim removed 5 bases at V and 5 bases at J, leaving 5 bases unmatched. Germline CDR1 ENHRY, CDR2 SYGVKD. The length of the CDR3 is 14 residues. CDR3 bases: TGTGCCATCAGTCAGACAGGGCCGAATGAAAAACTGTTTTTT. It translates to CAISQTGPNEKLFF.

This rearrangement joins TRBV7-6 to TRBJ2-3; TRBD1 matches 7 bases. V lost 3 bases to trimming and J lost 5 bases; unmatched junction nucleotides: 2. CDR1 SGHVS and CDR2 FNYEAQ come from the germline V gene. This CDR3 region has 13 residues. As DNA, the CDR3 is TGTGCCAGCAGCTTTGACAGGGTAGATACGCAGTATTTT. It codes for CASSFDRVDTQYF. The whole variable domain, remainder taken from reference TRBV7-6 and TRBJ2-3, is GAGVSQSPRYKVTKRGQDVALRCDPISGHVSLYWYRQALGQGPEFLTYFNYEAQQDKSGLPNDRFSAERPEGSISTLTIQRTEQRDSAMYRCASSFDRVDTQYFGPGTRLTVL.

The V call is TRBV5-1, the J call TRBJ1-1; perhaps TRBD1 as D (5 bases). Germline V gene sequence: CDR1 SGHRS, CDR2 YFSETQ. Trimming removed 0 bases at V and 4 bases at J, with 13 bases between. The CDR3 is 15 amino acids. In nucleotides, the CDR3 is TGCGCCAGCAGCTTGGGGGCAGGGCCGGGCACTGAAGCTTTCTTT. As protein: CASSLGAGPGTEAFF.

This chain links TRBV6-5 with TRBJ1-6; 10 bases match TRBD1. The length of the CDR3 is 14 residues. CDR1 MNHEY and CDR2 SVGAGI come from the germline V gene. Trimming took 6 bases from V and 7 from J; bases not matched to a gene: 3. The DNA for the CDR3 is TGTGCCAGCAGCCCGGACAGGGGGAATTCACCCCTCCACTTT. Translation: CASSPDRGNSPLHF.

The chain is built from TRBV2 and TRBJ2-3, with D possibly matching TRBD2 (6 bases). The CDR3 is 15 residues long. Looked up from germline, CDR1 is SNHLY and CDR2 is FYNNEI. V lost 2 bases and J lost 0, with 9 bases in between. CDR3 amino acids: CASSELGRSTDTQYF. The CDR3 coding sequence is TGTGCCAGCAGTGAACTGGGGAGGAGCACAGATACGCAGTATTTT.

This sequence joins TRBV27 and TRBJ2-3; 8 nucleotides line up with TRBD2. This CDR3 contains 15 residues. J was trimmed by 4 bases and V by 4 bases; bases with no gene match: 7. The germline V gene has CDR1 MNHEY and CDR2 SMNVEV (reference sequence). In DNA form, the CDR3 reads TGTGCCAGCAGTTCAGGACTAGCCACAGCAGATACGCAGTATTTT. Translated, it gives CASSSGLATADTQYF.

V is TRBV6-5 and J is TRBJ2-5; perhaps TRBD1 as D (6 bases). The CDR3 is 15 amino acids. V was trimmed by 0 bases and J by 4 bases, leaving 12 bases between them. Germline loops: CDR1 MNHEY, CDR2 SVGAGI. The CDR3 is CASSYSKWGRETQYF. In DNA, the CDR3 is TGTGCCAGCAGTTACTCGAAGTGGGGGCGAGAGACCCAGTACTTC.

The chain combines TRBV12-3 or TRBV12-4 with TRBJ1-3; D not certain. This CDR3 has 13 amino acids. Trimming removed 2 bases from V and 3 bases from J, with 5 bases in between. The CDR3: CASSLFGGNTIYF. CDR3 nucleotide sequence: TGTGCCAGCAGTTTATTCGGTGGAAACACCATATATTTT.

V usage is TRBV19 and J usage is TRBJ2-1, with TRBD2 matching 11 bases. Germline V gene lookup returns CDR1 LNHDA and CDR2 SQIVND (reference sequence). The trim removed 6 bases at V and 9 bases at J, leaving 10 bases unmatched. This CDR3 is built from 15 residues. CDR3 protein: CASSTLLAGGSEQFF. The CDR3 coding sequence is TGTGCCAGTAGCACCCTTCTAGCGGGAGGAAGTGAGCAGTTCTTC.

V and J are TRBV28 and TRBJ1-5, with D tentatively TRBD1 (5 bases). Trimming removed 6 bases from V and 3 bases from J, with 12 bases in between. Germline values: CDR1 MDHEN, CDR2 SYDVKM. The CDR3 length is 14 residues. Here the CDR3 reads CASRADRYNQPQHF. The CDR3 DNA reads TGTGCCAGCAGAGCAGACAGATACAATCAGCCCCAGCATTTT.

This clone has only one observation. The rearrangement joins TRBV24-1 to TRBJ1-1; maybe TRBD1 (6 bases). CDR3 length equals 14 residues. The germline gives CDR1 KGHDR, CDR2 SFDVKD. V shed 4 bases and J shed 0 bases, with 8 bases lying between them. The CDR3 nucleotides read TGTGCCACCAGTGAGGGGGGGCTGAACACTGAAGCTTTCTTT. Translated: CATSEGGLNTEAFF.

DNA of the CDR3: TGTGCCAGCAGGCCCGACAGGCCCAGGGGACAGGAGCAGTTCTTC. It yields the protein CASRPDRPRGQEQFF. This rearrangement joins TRBV6-5 to TRBJ2-1, with TRBD1 matching over 7 bases. After removal of 6 bases from V and 10 bases from J, the junction contained 15 bases not matched to a gene. Germline CDR1 MNHEY, CDR2 SVGAGI. The CDR3 sequence is 15 residues long.

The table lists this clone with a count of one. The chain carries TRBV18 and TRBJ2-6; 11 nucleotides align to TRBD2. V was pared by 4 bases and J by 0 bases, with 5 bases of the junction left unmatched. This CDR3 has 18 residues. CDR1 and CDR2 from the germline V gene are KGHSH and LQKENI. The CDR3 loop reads CASSLGLAGSSGANVLTF. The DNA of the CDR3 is TGTGCCAGCTCACTCGGACTAGCGGGCAGCTCTGGGGCCAACGTCCTGACTTTC. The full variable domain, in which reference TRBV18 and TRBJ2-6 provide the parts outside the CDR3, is NAGVMQNPRHLVRRRGQEARLRCSPMKGHSHVYWYRQLPEEGLKFMVYLQKENIIDESGMPKERFSAEFPKEGPSILRIQQVVRGDSAAYFCASSLGLAGSSGANVLTFGAGSRLTVL.

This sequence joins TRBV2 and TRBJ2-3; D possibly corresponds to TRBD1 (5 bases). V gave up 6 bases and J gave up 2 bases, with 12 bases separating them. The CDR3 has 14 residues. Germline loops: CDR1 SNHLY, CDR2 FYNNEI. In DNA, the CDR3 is TGTGCCAGCAGATCAGGACAATTCACAGATACGCAGTATTTT. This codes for CASRSGQFTDTQYF.

The CDR3, as DNA: TGTGCCTGGACCGGGGCAGATACGCAGTATTTT. This sequence encodes CAWTGADTQYF. The V gene is TRBV30, the J gene TRBJ2-3, with D possibly being TRBD2 (5 bases). Germline CDR1 and CDR2: GTSNPN and SVGIG (reference sequence). V was clipped by 4 bases and J by 4 bases, with 6 bases between them. The CDR3 is 11 amino acids.

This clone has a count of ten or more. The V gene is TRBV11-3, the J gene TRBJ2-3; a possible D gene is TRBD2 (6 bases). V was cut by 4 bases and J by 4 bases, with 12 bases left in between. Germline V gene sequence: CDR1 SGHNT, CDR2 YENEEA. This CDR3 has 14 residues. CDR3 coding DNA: TGTGCCAGCAGCTCGCCCCGGGACTCAGATACGCAGTATTTT. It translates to CASSSPRDSDTQYF.

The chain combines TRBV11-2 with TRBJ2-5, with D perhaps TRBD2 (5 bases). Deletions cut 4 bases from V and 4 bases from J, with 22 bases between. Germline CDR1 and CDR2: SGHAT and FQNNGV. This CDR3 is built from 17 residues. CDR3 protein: CASSSPSMQRGRETQYF. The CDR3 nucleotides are TGTGCCAGCAGCTCCCCCTCCATGCAGCGAGGGAGAGAGACCCAGTACTTC.